The sequence of this T cell receptor beta chain was determined in a study of regulatory dendritic cells for organ transplantation (TCRdb year 2017). At the level of the whole study: Monocytes were cultured with vitamin D3 on days 0 and 4 and with IL-10 on day 4 to generate regulatory dendritic cells. TCRbeta repertoires were sequenced from sorted naive and memory CD4+ and CD8+ T cells before and after allostimulation with regulatory or mature dendritic cells. To evaluate the response of the DCs to a potent maturation-inducing agent, LPS was added to DC cultures on day 6. General findings and caveats noted by the study authors: Naive CD4+ and CD8+ T cells showed highly diverse repertoires, whereas memory cells were less diverse and memory CD8+ cells were the most oligoclonal. In both subjects, allostimulation led to expansion of memory CD8+ clones, though the expansion induced by regulatory dendritic cells appeared to be more limited than that induced by mature dendritic cells. Among the resting subsets, the most alloreactive TCR clonotypes were found in memory CD8+ T cells. Sequencing was done in only a couple of subjects, and the authors reported considerable heterogeneity between individuals in the alloreactive memory CD8+ T cell pool.

Multiplexed two-step PCR with Vbeta-specific forward primers and Jbeta-specific reverse primers was used to amplify TCRbeta CDR3 regions. Through the immunoSEQ service, the TCRbeta libraries were run on an Illumina instrument for sequencing. Turning to the authors' computational methods: IMGT annotation was used to assign V, D and J genes, and synthetic CDR3 analogues were used to correct counts for multiplex PCR bias. In the immunoSEQ Analyzer, repertoire clonality was calculated as one minus the normalized Shannon entropy. Fisher's exact test with Benjamini-Hochberg false discovery rate control was used to define clonal expansion, with two-tailed P<0.01. In TCRdb, the immuneACCESS table is reduced to in-frame sequences with V and J assigned. These tables do not hold every clone; where another copy was compared, an unresolved V gene accounts for under half, and the others remain unexplained. Clone size and the V and J calls come from that table; the DNA yielded D and trimming. The sample table records about 11,000 clones; 65% to 85% of these occur just once. Approximately 2.9% of the sample goes to the ten largest clones.

Details on this clone: No cognate antigen has been identified for it. Per-base qualities were not stored, and no clone one base away is much larger.

CDR1 and CDR2 are drawn from the germline V gene: MNHEY, SVGAGI. V is cut by 5 bases and J by 6 bases, and the space between the germline ends is 16 bases. Inclusive of the bounding cysteine and phenylalanine, the CDR3 is 14 residues long. Only the CDR3 region is kept as DNA, spanning 42 bases read in frame from base 1. Sorted T cell subsets were CFSE-labeled and co-cultured for roughly 5 days with allogeneic regulatory or mature dendritic cells at a 1:10 DC:T ratio. Naive T cells were sorted as CD45RA+ and memory T cells as CD45RO+ CD4+ or CD8+ cells by FACS. Two healthy control subjects provided the T cells used for TCR sequencing. The Qiagen DNeasy Blood & Tissue Kit was used for extraction of genomic DNA.

The chain uses TRBV6-5 and TRBJ1-1; the D gene identity is not certain. The sequencing sample was made of memory CD4+ T cells from blood cultured with regulatory dendritic cells. This specimen's cell subset or site label, per the study, means: CD45RO+ memory T cells. The sequence came from a human donor in good health. CDR3 sequence: CASSREGESAEAFF. The nucleotide sequence reads TGTGCCAGCAGTCGGGAGGGCGAGAGCGCTGAAGCTTTCTTT.